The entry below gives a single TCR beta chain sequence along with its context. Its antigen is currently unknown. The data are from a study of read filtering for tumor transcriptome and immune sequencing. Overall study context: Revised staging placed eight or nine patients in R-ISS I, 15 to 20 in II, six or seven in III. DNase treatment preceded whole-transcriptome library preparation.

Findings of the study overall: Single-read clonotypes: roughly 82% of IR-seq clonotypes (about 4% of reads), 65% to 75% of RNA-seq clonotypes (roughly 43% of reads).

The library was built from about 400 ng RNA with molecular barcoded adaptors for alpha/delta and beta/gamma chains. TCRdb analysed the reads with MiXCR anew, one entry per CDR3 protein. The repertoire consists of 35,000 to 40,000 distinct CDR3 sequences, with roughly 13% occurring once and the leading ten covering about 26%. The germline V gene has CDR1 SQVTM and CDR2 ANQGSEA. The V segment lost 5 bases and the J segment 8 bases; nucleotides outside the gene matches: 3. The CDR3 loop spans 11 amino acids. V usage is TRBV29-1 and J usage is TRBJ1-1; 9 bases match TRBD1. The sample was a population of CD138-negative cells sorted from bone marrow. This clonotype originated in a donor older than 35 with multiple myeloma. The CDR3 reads CSVRQGGEAFF. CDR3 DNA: TGCAGCGTTCGACAGGGGGGAGAAGCTTTCTTT.